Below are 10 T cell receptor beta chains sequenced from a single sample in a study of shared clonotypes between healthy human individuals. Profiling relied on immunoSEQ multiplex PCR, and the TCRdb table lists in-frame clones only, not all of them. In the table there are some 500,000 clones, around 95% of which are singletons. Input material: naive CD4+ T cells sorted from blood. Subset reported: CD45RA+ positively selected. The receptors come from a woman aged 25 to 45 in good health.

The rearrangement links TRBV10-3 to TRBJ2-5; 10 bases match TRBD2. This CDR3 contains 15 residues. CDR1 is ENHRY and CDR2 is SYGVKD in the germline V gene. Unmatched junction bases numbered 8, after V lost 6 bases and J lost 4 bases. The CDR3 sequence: CAIRGTSERGETQYF. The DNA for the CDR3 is TGTGCCATCAGAGGGACTAGCGAGAGGGGAGAGACCCAGTACTTC.

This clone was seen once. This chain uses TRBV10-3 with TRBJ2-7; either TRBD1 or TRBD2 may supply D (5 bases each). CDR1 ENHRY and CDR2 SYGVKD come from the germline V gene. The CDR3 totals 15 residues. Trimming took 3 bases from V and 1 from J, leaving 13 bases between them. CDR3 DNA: TGTGCCATCAGTGAAGCCGGGACCGAGTCCTACGAGCAGTACTTC. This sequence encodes CAISEAGTESYEQYF.

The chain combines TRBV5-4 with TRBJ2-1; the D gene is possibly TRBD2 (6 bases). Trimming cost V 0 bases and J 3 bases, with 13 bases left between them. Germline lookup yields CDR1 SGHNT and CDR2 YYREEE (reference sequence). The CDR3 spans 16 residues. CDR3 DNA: TGTGCCAGCAGCTTGGGCGGGGAAGGGTTCTACAATGAGCAGTTCTTC. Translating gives CASSLGGEGFYNEQFF.

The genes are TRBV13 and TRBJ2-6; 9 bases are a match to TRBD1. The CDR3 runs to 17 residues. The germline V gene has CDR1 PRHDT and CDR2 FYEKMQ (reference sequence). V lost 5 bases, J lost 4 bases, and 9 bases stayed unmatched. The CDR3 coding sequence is TGTGCCAGCAGCCGTCCCGGGACAGGGTCCGGGGCCAACGTCCTGACTTTC. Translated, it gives CASSRPGTGSGANVLTF.

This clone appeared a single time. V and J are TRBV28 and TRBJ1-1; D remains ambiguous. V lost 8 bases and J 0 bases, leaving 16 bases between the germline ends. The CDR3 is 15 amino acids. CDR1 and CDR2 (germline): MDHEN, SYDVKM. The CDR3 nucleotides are TGTGCCAGCCTCATCCCGGGGAATGTGAACACTGAAGCTTTCTTT. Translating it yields CASLIPGNVNTEAFF.

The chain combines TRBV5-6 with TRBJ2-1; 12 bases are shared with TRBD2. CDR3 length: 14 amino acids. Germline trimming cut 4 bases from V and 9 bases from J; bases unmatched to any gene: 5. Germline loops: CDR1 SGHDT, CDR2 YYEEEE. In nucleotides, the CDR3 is TGTGCCAGCAGCATCTCGGGACTAGCGGGTGAGCAGTTCTTC. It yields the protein CASSISGLAGEQFF. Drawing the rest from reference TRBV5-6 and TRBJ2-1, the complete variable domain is DAGVTQSPTHLIKTRGQQVTLRCSPKSGHDTVSWYQQALGQGPQFIFQYYEEEERQRGNFPDRFSGHQFPNYSSELNVNALLLGDSALYLCASSISGLAGEQFFGPGTRLTVL.

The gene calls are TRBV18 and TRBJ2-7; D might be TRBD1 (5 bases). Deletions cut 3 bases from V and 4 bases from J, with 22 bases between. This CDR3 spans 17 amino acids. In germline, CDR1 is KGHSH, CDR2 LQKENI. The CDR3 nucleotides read TGTGCCAGCTCACCGAGGCAGGTCTTGGCAGGGTCGTACGAGCAGTACTTC. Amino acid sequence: CASSPRQVLAGSYEQYF. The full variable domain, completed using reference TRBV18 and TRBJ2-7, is NAGVMQNPRHLVRRRGQEARLRCSPMKGHSHVYWYRQLPEEGLKFMVYLQKENIIDESGMPKERFSAEFPKEGPSILRIQQVVRGDSAAYFCASSPRQVLAGSYEQYFGPGTRLTVT.

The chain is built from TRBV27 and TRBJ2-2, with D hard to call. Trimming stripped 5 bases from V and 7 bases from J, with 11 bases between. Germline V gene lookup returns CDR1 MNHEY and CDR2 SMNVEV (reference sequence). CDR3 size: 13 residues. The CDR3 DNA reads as TGTGCCAGCAGTGGAACCTACAGCGGGGAGCTGTTTTTT. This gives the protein CASSGTYSGELFF.

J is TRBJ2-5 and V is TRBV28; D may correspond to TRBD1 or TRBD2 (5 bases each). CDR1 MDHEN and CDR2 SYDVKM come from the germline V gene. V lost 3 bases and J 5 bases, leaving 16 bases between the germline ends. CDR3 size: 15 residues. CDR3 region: CASSFSGTGKETQYF. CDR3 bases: TGTGCCAGCAGTTTTTCCGGGACGGGGAAGGAGACCCAGTACTTC.

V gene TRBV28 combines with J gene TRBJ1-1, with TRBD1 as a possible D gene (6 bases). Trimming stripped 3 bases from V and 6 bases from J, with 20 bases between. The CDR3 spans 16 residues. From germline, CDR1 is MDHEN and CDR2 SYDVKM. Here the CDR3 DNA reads TGTGCCAGCAGTTTTAGGGGGGCCCGAGGATACCCTGAAGCTTTCTTT. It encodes CASSFRGARGYPEAFF.